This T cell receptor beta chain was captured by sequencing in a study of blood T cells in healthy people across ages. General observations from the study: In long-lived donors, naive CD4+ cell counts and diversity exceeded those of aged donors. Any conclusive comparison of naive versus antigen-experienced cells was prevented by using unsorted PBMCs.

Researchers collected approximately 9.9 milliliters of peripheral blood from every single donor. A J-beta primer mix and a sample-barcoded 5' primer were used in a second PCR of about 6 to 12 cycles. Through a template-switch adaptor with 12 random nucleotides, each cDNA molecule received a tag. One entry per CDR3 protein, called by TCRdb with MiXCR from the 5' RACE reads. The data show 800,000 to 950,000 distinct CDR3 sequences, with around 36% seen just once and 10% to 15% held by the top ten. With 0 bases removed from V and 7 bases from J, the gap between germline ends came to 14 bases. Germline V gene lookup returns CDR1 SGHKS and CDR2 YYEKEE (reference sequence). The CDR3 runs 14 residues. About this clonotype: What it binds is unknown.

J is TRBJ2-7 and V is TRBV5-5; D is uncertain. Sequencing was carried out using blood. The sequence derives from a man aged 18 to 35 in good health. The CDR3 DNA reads TGTGCCAGCAGCTTGGAACTACTTATCAGTGAGCAGTACTTC. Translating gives CASSLELLISEQYF.